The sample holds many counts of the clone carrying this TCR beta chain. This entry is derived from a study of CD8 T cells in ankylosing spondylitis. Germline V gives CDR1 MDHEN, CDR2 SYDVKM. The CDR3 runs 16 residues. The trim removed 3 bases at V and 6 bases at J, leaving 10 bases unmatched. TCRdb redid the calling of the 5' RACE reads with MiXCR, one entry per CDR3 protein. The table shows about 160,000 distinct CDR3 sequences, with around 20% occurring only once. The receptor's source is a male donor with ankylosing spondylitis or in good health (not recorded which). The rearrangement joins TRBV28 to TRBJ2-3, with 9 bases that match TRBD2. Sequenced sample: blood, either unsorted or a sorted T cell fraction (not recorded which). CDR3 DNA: TGTGCCAGCAGTTTGTTAGCGGGAGACTCTCCTGATACGCAGTATTTT. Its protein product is CASSLLAGDSPDTQYF. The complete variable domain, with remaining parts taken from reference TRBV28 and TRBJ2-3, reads DVKVTQSSRYLVKRTGEKVFLECVQDMDHENMFWYRQDPGLGLRLIYFSYDVKMKEKGDIPEGYSVSREKKERFSLILESASTNQTSMYLCASSLLAGDSPDTQYFGPGTRLTVL.